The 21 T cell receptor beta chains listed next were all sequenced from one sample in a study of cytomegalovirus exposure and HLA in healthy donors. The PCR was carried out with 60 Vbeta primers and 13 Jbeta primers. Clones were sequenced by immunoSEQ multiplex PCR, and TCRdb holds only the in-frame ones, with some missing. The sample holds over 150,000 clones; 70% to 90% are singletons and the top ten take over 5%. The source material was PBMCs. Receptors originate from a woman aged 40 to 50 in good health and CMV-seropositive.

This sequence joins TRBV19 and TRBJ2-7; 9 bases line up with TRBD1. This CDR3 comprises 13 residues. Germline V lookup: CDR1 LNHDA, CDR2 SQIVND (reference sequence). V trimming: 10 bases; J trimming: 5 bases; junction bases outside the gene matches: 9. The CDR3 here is CATSDRGVDEQYF. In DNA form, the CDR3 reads TGTGCCACTTCGGACAGGGGAGTAGACGAGCAGTACTTC.

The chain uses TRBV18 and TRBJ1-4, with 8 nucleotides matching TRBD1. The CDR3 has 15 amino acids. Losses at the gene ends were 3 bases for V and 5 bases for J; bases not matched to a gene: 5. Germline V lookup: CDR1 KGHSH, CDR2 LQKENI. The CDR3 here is CASSPDRGGNEKLFF. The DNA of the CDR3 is TGTGCCAGCTCACCCGACAGGGGAGGAAATGAAAAACTGTTTTTT.

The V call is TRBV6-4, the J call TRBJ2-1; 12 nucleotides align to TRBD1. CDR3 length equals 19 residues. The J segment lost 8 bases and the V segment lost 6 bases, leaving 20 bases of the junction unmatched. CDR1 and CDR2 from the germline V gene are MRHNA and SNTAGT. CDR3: CASRNRDRGLRTSFDEQFF. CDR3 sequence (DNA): TGTGCCAGCAGAAACCGGGACAGGGGGCTCAGGACTAGCTTCGATGAGCAGTTCTTC.

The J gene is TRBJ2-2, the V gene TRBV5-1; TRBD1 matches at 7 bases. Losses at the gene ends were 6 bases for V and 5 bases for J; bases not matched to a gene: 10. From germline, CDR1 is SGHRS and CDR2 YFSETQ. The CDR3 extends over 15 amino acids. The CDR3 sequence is CASMFLGQETGELFF. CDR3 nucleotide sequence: TGCGCCAGCATGTTCCTCGGACAGGAGACCGGGGAGCTGTTTTTT.

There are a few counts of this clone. CDR3 protein: CASSYGTGVGEKLFF. CDR3 nucleotides: TGTGCCAGCAGTTACGGGACAGGGGTTGGTGAAAAACTGTTTTTT. V and J are TRBV6-5 and TRBJ1-4; TRBD1 agrees at 10 bases. V shed 2 bases, J shed 7 bases, and the junction held 4 bases outside the gene matches. The CDR3 totals 15 residues. Germline V gives CDR1 MNHEY, CDR2 SVGAGI.

The CDR3 reads CASSQEDRNYGYTF. The CDR3 bases are TGTGCCAGCAGCCAAGAGGACAGGAACTATGGCTACACCTTC. The chain is built from TRBV14 and TRBJ1-2; TRBD1 matches 7 bases. The CDR3 consists of 14 residues. Germline CDR1 reads SGHDN; CDR2 reads FVKESK. J lost 2 bases, V lost 0 bases, and 0 bases had no gene match.

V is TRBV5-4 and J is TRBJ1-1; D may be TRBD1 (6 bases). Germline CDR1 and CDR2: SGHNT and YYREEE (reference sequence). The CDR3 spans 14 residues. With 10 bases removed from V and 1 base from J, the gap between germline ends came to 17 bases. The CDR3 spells CAAGATLRNTEAFF. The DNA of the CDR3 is TGTGCCGCGGGGGCCACTCTGAGGAACACTGAAGCTTTCTTT.

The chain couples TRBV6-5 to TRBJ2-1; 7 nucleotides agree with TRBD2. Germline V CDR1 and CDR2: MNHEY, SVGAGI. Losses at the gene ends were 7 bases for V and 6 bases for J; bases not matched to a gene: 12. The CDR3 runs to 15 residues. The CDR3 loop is CASKRYEGGINEQFF. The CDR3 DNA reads TGTGCCAGCAAACGTTATGAGGGAGGGATCAATGAGCAGTTCTTC.

The CDR3 here is CASSLGGRGGETQYF. CDR3 DNA sequence: TGTGCCAGCAGCTTAGGGGGCAGGGGAGGGGAGACCCAGTACTTC. The chain joins TRBV11-2 to TRBJ2-5; D perhaps matches TRBD2 (7 bases). The CDR3 runs 15 residues. V was clipped by 1 base and J by 5 bases, with 14 bases between them. Germline CDR1 and CDR2: SGHAT and FQNNGV. The full variable domain, in which reference TRBV11-2 and TRBJ2-5 provide the parts outside the CDR3, is EAGVAQSPRYKIIEKRQSVAFWCNPISGHATLYWYQQILGQGPKLLIQFQNNGVVDDSQLPKDRFSAERLKGVDSTLKIQPAKLEDSAVYLCASSLGGRGGETQYFGPGTRLLVL.

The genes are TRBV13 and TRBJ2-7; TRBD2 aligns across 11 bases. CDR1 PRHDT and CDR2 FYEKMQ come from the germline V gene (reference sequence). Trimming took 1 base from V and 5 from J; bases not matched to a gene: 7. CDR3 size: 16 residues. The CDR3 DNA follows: TGTGCCAGCAGCTTAGCACTCACTAGCGGGAGAGACGAGCAGTACTTC. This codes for CASSLALTSGRDEQYF. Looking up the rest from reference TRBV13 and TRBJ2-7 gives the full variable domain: AAGVIQSPRHLIKEKRETATLKCYPIPRHDTVYWYQQGPGQDPQFLISFYEKMQSDKGSIPDRFSAQQFSDYHSELNMSSLELGDSALYFCASSLALTSGRDEQYFGPGTRLTVT.

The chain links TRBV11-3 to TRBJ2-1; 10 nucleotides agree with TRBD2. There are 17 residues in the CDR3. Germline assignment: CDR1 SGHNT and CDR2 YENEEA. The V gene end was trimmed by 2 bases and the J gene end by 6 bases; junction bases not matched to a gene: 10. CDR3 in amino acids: CASSLSGRAGGANEQFF. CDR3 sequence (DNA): TGTGCCAGCAGCTTAAGCGGGAGGGCCGGTGGCGCCAATGAGCAGTTCTTC.

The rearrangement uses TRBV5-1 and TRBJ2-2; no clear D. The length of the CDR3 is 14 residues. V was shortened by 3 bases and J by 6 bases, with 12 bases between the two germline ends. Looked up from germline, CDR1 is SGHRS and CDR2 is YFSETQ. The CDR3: CASSSIEQSGELFF. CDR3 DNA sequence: TGCGCCAGCAGCTCGATAGAACAGTCCGGGGAGCTGTTTTTT.

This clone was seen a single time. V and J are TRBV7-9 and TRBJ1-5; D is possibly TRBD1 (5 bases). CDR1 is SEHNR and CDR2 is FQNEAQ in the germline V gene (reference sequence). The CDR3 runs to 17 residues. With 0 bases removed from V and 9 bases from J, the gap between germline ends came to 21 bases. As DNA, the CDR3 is TGTGCCAGCAGCTTAGCGTTAAGGGGCCTCGGAAGTCGGCCCCAGCATTTT. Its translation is CASSLALRGLGSRPQHF.

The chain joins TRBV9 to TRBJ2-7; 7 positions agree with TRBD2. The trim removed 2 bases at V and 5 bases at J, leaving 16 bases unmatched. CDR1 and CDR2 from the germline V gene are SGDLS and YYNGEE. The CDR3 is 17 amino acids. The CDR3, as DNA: TGTGCCAGCAGCGTCGGCGGCTATCGGGGAGGGAGGAACGAGCAGTACTTC. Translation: CASSVGGYRGGRNEQYF.

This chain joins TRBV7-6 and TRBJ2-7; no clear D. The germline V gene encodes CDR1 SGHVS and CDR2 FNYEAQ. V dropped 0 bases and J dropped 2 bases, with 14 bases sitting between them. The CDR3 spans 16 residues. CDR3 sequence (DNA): TGTGCCAGCAGCTTAGCAGAAGGCAGGCCAGCCTACGAGCAGTACTTC. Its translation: CASSLAEGRPAYEQYF.

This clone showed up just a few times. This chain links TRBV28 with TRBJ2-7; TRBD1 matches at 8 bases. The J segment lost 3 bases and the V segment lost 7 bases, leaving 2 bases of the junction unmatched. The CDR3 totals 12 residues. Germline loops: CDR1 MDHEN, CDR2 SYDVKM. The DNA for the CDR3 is TGTGCCAGCACGACAGGGGTCTACGAGCAGTACTTC. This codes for CASTTGVYEQYF.

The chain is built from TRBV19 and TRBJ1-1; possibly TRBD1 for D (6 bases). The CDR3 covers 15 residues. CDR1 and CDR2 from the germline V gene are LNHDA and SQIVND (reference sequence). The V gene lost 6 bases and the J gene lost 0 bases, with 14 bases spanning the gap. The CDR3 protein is CASSKNRDMNTEAFF. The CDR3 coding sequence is TGTGCCAGTAGCAAAAACCGGGACATGAACACTGAAGCTTTCTTT.

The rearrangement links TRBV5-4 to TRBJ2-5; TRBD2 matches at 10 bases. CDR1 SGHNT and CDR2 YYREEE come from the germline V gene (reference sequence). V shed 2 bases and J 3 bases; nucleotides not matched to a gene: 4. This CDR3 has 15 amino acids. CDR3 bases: TGTGCCAGCAGCTTCCAAGCGGGAGGGGAAGAGACCCAGTACTTC. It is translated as CASSFQAGGEETQYF.

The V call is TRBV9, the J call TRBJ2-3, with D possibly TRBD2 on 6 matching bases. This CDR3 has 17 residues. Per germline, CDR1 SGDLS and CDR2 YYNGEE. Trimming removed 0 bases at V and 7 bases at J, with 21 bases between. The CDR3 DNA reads TGTGCCAGCAGCGTAGCGCTGACGGGGGATTGGAAGAATACGCAGTATTTT. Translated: CASSVALTGDWKNTQYF.

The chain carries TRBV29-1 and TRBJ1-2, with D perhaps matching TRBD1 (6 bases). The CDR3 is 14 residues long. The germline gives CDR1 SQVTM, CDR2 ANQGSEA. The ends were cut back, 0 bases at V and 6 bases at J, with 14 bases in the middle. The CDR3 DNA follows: TGCAGCGTTGAAGATGGGCAGGGGCTAAATGGCTACACCTTC. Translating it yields CSVEDGQGLNGYTF.

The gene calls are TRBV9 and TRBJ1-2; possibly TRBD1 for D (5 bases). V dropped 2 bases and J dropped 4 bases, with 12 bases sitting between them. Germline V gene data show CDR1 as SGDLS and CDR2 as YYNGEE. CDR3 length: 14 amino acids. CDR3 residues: CASSVTEAGYGYTF. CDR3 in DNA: TGTGCCAGCAGCGTGACAGAGGCCGGCTATGGCTACACCTTC.